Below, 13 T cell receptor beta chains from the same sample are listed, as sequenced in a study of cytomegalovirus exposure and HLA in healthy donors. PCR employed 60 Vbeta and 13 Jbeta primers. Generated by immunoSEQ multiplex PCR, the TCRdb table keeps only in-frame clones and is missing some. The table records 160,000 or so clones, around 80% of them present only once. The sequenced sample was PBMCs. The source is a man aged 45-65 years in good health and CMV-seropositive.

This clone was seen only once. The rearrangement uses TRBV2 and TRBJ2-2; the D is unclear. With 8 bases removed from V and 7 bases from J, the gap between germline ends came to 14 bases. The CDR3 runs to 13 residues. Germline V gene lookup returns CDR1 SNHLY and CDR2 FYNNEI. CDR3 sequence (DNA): TGTGCCAGCGTAACTACCCTTGGCGGGGAGCTGTTTTTT. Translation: CASVTTLGGELFF.

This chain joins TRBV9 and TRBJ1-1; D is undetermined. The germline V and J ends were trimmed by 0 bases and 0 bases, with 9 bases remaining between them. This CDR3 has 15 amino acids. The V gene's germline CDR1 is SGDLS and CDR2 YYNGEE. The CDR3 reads CASSVDSRMNTEAFF. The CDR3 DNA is TGTGCCAGCAGCGTAGATTCGAGAATGAACACTGAAGCTTTCTTT.

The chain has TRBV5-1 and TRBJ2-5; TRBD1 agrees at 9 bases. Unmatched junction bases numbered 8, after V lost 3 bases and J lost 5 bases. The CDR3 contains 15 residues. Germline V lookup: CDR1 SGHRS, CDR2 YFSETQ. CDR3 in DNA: TGCGCCAGCAGCTACTCCGGGACAGGGTTGGAGACCCAGTACTTC. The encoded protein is CASSYSGTGLETQYF.

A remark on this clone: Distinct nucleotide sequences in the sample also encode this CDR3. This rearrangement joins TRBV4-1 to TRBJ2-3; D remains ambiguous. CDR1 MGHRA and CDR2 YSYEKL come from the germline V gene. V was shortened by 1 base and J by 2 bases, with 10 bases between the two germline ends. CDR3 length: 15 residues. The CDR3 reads CASSQVDSPTDTQYF. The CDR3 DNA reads TGCGCCAGCAGCCAAGTAGATTCGCCCACAGATACGCAGTATTTT.

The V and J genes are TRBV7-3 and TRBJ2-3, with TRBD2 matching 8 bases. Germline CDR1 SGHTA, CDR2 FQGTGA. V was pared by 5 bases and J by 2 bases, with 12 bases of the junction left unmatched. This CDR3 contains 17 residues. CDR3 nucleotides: TGTGCCAGCAGCCGAGGGGGGGTGCGGGGGGACACAGATACGCAGTATTTT. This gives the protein CASSRGGVRGDTDTQYF.

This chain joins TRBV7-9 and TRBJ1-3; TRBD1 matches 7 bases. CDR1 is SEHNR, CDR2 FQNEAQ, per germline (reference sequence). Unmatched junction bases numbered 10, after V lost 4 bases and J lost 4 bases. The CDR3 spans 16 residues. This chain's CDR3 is CASSSLGRGTGNTIYF. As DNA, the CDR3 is TGTGCCAGCAGCTCTCTGGGCAGGGGGACGGGAAACACCATATATTTT. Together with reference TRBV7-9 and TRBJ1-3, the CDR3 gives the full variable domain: DTGVSQNPRHKITKRGQNVTFRCDPISEHNRLYWYRQTLGQGPEFLTYFQNEAQLEKSRLLSDRFSAERPKGSFSTLEIQRTEQGDSAMYLCASSSLGRGTGNTIYFGEGSWLTVV.

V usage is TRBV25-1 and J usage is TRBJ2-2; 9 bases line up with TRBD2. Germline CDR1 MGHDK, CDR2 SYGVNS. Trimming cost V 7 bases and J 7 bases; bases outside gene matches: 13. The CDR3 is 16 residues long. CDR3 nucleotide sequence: TGTGCCAGCACCCCCCCGGCGGGAGGGCCGCACGGGGAGCTGTTTTTT. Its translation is CASTPPAGGPHGELFF.

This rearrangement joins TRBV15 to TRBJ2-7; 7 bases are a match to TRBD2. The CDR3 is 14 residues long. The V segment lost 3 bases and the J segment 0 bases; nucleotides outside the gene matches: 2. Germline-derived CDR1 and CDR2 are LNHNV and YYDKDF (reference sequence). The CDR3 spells CATSSGGTSYEQYV. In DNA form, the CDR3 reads TGTGCCACCAGCAGCGGGGGGACCTCCTACGAGCAGTACGTC.

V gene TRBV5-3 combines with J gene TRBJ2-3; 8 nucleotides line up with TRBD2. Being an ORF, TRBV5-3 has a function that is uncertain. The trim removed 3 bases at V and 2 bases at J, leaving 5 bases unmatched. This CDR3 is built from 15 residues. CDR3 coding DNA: TGTGCCAGAAGCTCAATAGCGGGGTTCACAGATACGCAGTATTTT. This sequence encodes CARSSIAGFTDTQYF.

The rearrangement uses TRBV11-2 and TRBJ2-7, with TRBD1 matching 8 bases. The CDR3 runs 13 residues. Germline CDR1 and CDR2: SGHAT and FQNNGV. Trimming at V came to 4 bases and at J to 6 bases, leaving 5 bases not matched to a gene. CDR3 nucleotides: TGTGCCAGCAGCTGGACAGGGATCCGCGAGCAGTACTTC. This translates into CASSWTGIREQYF.

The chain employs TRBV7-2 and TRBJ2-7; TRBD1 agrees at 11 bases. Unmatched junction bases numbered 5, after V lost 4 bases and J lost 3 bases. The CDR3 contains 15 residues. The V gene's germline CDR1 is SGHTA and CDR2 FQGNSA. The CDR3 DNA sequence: TGTGCCAGCAGCTCCCAGGACAGGGGGCGCTACGAGCAGTACTTC. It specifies CASSSQDRGRYEQYF. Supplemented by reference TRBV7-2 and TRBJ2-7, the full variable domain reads GAGVSQSPSNKVTEKGKDVELRCDPISGHTALYWYRQSLGQGLEFLIYFQGNSAPDKSGLPSDRFSAERTGGSVSTLTIQRTQQEDSAVYLCASSSQDRGRYEQYFGPGTRLTVT.

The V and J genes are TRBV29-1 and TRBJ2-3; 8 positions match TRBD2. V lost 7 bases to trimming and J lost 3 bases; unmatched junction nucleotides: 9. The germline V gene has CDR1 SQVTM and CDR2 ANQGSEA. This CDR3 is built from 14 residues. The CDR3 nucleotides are TGCAGCGCCGAAGGTCCTAGCGGGACAGATACGCAGTATTTT. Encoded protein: CSAEGPSGTDTQYF.

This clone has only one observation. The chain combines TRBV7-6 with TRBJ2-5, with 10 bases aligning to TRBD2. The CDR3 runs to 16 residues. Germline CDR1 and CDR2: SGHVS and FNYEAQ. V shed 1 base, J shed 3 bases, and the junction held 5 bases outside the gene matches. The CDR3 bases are TGTGCCAGCAGCTTAGGGGCGGGACTAGCGAAAGAGACCCAGTACTTC. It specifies CASSLGAGLAKETQYF.